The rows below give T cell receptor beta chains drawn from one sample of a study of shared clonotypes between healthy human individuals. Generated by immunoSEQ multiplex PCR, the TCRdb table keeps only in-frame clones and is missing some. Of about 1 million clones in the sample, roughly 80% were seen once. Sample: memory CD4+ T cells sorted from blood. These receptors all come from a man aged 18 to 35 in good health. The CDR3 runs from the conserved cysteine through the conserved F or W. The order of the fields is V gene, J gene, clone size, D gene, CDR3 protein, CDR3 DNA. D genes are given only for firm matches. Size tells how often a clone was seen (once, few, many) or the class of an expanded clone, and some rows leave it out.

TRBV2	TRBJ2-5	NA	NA	CASSGGVGRQETQYF	TGTGCCAGCAGTGGCGGGGTAGGCCGTCAAGAGACCCAGTACTTC
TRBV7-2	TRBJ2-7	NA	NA	CASSRDRYEQYF	TGTGCCAGCTCCAGGGACCGCTACGAGCAGTACTTC
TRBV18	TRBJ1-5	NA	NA	CASSPGQPNQPQHF	TGTGCCAGCTCACCAGGACAGCCAAATCAGCCCCAGCATTTT
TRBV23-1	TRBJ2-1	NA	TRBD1	CASSQSRQGSYNEQFF	TGCGCCAGCAGTCAATCTAGACAGGGCTCCTACAATGAGCAGTTCTTC
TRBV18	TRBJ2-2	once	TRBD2	CASSSNSGTNTGELFF	TGTGCCAGCTCATCCAATAGCGGGACGAACACCGGGGAGCTGTTTTTT
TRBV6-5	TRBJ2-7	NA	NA	CASSLPQGYEQYF	TGTGCCAGCAGTTTACCACAGGGATACGAGCAGTACTTC
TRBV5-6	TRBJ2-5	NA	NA	CASSLWSGQETQYF	TGTGCCAGCAGCTTGTGGTCAGGGCAAGAGACCCAGTACTTC
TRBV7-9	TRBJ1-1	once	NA	CASRGGTEAFF	TGTGCCAGCAGGGGGGGTACTGAAGCTTTCTTT
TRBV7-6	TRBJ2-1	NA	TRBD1	CASTQQGRYNEQFF	TGTGCCAGCACCCAACAGGGGCGCTACAATGAGCAGTTCTTC
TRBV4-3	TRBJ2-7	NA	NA	CASSQGSELGSEQYF	TGCGCCAGCAGCCAAGGTAGTGAGTTGGGTTCAGAGCAGTACTTC
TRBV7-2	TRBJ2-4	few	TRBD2	CASSPKTSGMGKNIQYF	TGTGCCAGCAGCCCAAAGACTAGCGGGATGGGCAAAAACATTCAGTACTTC
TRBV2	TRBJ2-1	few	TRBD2	CASSRLASLNEQFF	TGTGCCAGCAGTAGACTAGCGTCTCTAAATGAGCAGTTCTTC
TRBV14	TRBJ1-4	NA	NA	CASSRRGAATNEKLFF	TGTGCCAGCAGCCGCCGGGGGGCCGCAACTAATGAAAAACTGTTTTTT
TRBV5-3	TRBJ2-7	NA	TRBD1	CARSFHRTGGEVYEQYF	TGTGCCAGAAGCTTCCACCGGACAGGGGGCGAGGTCTACGAGCAGTACTTC
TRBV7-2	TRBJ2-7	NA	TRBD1	CASSLAAGGSYEQYF	TGTGCCAGCAGCTTAGCTGCAGGGGGCTCGTACGAGCAGTACTTC
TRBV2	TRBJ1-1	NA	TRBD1	CAEKPGTGGDGEAFF	TGTGCCGAAAAGCCCGGGACAGGGGGGGACGGTGAAGCTTTCTTT
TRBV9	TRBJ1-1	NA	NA	CASTARGGPDTEAFF	TGTGCCAGCACCGCCCGCGGGGGGCCGGACACTGAAGCTTTCTTT
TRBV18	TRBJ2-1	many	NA	CASSPRRGSDEQFF	TGTGCCAGCTCACCACGGAGGGGTAGCGATGAGCAGTTCTTC
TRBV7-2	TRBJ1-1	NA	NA	CASSRELNTEAFF	TGTGCCAGCAGCCGAGAACTGAACACTGAAGCTTTCTTT
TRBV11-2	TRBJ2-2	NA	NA	CASSPDRGGGELFF	TGTGCCAGCAGCCCAGACCGAGGGGGCGGGGAGCTGTTTTTT
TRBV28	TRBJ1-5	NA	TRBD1	CASSLRQGANQPQHF	TGTGCCAGCAGTTTAAGACAGGGGGCTAATCAGCCCCAGCATTTT
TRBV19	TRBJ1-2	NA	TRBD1	CASGLDRAYGYTF	TGTGCCAGTGGACTAGACAGGGCCTATGGCTACACCTTC
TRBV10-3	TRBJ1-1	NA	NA	CAISELVADTEAFF	TGTGCCATCAGTGAATTAGTCGCAGACACTGAAGCTTTCTTT
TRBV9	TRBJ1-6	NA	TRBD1	CASSSQTGTSSALHF	TGTGCCAGCAGCTCTCAGACAGGGACGTCTTCGGCCCTCCACTTT
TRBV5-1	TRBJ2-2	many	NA	CASIPGTTNTGELFF	TGCGCCAGCATCCCGGGGACAACGAACACCGGGGAGCTGTTTTTT
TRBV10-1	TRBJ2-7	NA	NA	CASPVEREQYF	TGCGCCAGCCCCGTAGAGCGGGAGCAGTACTTC
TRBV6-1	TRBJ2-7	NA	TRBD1	CASTRGRFYEQYF	TGTGCCAGCACAAGGGGGCGTTTCTACGAGCAGTACTTC
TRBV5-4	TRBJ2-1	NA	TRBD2	CASSLRLAGYNEQFF	TGTGCCAGCAGCTTAAGACTAGCGGGGTACAATGAGCAGTTCTTC
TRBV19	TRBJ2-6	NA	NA	CASSIGGSGANVLTF	TGTGCCAGTAGTATCGGAGGCTCTGGGGCCAACGTCCTGACTTTC
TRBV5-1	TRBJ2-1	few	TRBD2	CASSFSGVGNEQFF	TGCGCCAGCAGCTTTAGCGGGGTAGGCAATGAGCAGTTCTTC
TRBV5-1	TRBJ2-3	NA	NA	CASPPRPSTDTQYF	TGCGCCAGCCCTCCGAGACCTAGCACAGATACGCAGTATTTT
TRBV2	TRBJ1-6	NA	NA	CGGRGDYNSPLHF	TGTGGGGGCAGGGGCGACTATAATTCACCCCTCCACTTT
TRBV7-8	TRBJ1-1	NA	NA	CASSVGTRGVEAFF	TGTGCCAGCAGCGTAGGGACTCGGGGGGTTGAAGCTTTCTTT
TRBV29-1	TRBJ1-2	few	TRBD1	CSVDRPITRQGVGYGYTF	TGCAGCGTTGATCGGCCGATAACTAGACAGGGTGTTGGCTATGGCTACACCTTC
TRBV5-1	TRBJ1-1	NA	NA	CASSLYSFTDMNTEAFF	TGCGCCAGCAGCTTGTATAGCTTCACAGACATGAACACTGAAGCTTTCTTT
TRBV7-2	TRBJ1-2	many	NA	CASSLTRGGGYTF	TGTGCCAGCAGCTTAACCAGGGGAGGTGGCTACACCTTC
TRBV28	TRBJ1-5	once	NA	CASSSGTRGNQPQHF	TGTGCCAGCAGTTCAGGTACTCGGGGCAATCAGCCCCAGCATTTT
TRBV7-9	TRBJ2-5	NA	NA	CASSRDGEKQETQYF	TGTGCCAGCAGCCGGGACGGTGAGAAACAAGAGACCCAGTACTTC
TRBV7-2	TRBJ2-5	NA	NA	CAGRRQQETQYF	TGTGCGGGGAGGCGGCAGCAAGAGACCCAGTACTTC
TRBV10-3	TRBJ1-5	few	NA	CATGSVGNQPQHF	TGTGCCACCGGGAGCGTTGGCAATCAGCCCCAGCATTTT
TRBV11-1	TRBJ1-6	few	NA	CASSFNDYSPLHF	TGTGCCAGCAGCTTTAATGATTATTCACCCCTCCACTTT
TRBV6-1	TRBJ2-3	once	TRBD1	CASSEGPGRTGGAGDTQYF	TGTGCCAGCAGTGAAGGACCAGGTAGAACAGGGGGCGCGGGAGATACGCAGTATTTT
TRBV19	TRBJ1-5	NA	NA	CASSMPGAQPQHF	TGTGCCAGTAGTATGCCCGGGGCCCAGCCCCAGCATTTT
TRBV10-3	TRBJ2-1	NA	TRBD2	CAITPSGGRNEQFF	TGTGCAATCACCCCAAGCGGGGGTAGGAATGAGCAGTTCTTC
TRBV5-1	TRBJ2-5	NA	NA	CASSLGYETQYF	TGCGCCAGCAGCTTGGGATATGAGACCCAGTACTTC
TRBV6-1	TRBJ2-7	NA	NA	CASSEGLGQYF	TGTGCCAGCAGTGAAGGTCTTGGACAGTACTTC
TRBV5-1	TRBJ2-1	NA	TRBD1	CASGWTGGYNEQFF	TGCGCCAGCGGGTGGACAGGGGGGTACAATGAGCAGTTCTTC
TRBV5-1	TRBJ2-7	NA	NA	CASSTGGGGFEQYF	TGCGCCAGCAGCACTGGTGGCGGAGGGTTCGAGCAGTACTTC
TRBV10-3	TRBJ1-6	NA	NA	CAISGVLNSPLHF	TGTGCCATCAGTGGGGTTTTAAATTCACCCCTCCACTTT
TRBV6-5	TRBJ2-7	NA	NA	CASGRAVYGEQYF	TGTGCCAGCGGCCGGGCTGTCTACGGCGAGCAGTACTTC